The present T cell receptor beta chain was sequenced within a study of regulatory T cells in long-lasting Graves disease. Overall study results and limits: Persistent-disease Graves' patients showed less TCR diversity than new cases. Persistent disease exhibited a predilection for TRBV28, TRBJ1-2 and TRBJ2-5. New patients shared about a thousand public clonotypes, fewer than the 2,741 shared by persistent patients.

Arm-PCR of CDR3 regions and iRepertoire HTBI primers were used to build TCR beta libraries. MiXCR was run by TCRdb on the multiplex PCR reads, yielding one entry per CDR3 protein. This table holds about 560,000 distinct CDR3 sequences, 15% to 20% found once. The CDR3 runs to 14 residues. V lost 8 bases and J lost 3; bases outside the gene matches: 3. Germline CDR1 reads SNHLY; CDR2 reads FYNNEI. This clonotype has at least ten counts. The antigen remains unidentified. The time point here: newly diagnosed GD, antithyroid drugs for less than 3 months. RNA from PBMCs was the source of the TCR library. These data were likewise used in another study, on T cells in Graves' hyperthyroidism and ophthalmopathy. That paper states: Onset of ophthalmopathy came a median 6.5 months after the model predicted it.

Sample: peripheral blood mononuclear cells (PBMCs), taken at new diagnosis, from a patient treated with antithyroid drugs. The chain has TRBV2 and TRBJ2-2, with 10 bases matching TRBD2. This TCR was sampled from a man aged 18 to 35 with Graves disease. CDR3 in amino acids: CASLSGRYTGELFF. The CDR3 DNA reads as TGTGCCAGCCTTAGCGGGAGGTACACCGGGGAGCTGTTTTTT.